This is a list of T cell receptor beta chains from one sample in a study of CD8 T cells in ankylosing spondylitis. TCRdb re-called the 5' RACE reads through MiXCR, storing one row per CDR3 protein. The sample lists about 360,000 distinct CDR3 sequences; roughly 20% were seen once. The sample was blood, either unsorted or a sorted T cell fraction (not recorded which). The source of these receptors is a male donor with ankylosing spondylitis or in good health (not recorded which). Both conserved end residues are trimmed from each CDR3. Only part of the rows carry a size: once, few, many, or a class if the clone is expanded.

cdr3_aa | clone_size | v_call
ASSLSLGFENGYT | few | TRBV12-3/TRBV12-4
ASIPAGKSSTDTQY | few | TRBV7-2
ASSYSRSGETQY | few | TRBV6-5
SGNRASYNEQF | many | TRBV29-1
AISDGQMSEQY | NA | TRBV10-3
ASSSPDSYEQY | many | TRBV5-1
SVATFDPTAF | NA | TRBV29-1
ASSPGLAGALSSYEQY | NA | TRBV4-2
SVYRGNEQY | few | TRBV29-1
ASSPSRRPSGGKNIQY | NA | TRBV3-1
ASSLLEGPSYEQY | NA | TRBV7-8
SARAYDTYNEQF | NA | TRBV20-1
ASSEVVRGELF | NA | TRBV6-1
ASSLASGWTDTQY | few | TRBV2
ASSLYGQETQY | few | TRBV28
ASSGGLAGDSSSYNEQF | NA | TRBV6-1
ASSGTGGFSGNTIY | few | TRBV6-1
ASSKAAGNRDTGELF | few | TRBV21-1
ASRPHNYGYT | few | TRBV25-1
ASSFGSGEGYEQY | NA | TRBV11-2
ASSGSQGLMGDEQF | few | TRBV11-2
ASSPGGGTYEQY | many | TRBV12-3/TRBV12-4
SARDSSGVTDTQY | NA | TRBV20-1
SVEDIRQGDYIQY | NA | TRBV29-1
ASSPRGGAHEQF | NA | TRBV7-3
ASSLGATPNYEQY | NA | TRBV11-2
ASSQDSITDTQY | NA | TRBV7-9
ASSLWDRSYEQY | many | TRBV7-8
SVVSSRGTGELF | few | TRBV29-1
ASSEFLGQNSPLH | NA | TRBV25-1
ASSPIPGASYEQY | NA | TRBV4-1
ASSLSPRLAGPSDEQF | NA | TRBV11-2
SVVQGQTDTQY | NA | TRBV29-1
ASTPEGTRDTQY | NA | TRBV9
ASKYVPGQYTDTQY | NA | TRBV2
ASSLNGGSYNEQF | once | TRBV12-3/TRBV12-4
ASSPGQERHAGELF | few | TRBV5-1
ATSRWTLDSNQPQH | NA | TRBV15
SARDLRQASPYEQY | NA | TRBV20-1
ASSEQGNEQF | NA | TRBV7-2
ASSLDSRRQRLQETQY | few | TRBV11-2
SARGTSANEQY | NA | TRBV20-1
ASSYSGTGGHNEQF | NA | TRBV6-2/TRBV6-3
SARITGTDFYEQY | NA | TRBV20-1
ASRVTGDYT | few | TRBV5-5
ASSMTSGAQETQY | few | TRBV5-6
ASSLAGGDYEQY | many | TRBV12-3/TRBV12-4
ASTPLDPEGMAQY | few | TRBV12-3/TRBV12-4
ASRGQAEETQY | few | TRBV4-1
SVWVTGELF | few | TRBV29-1
ASSQEQGGSYEQY | NA | TRBV4-2
ASSQETGDYNEQF | few | TRBV4-1
ASSSTPDRKETQY | NA | TRBV7-9
ASSLGMGDTEAF | few | TRBV5-1
ASSLRGFQQETQY | NA | TRBV12-3/TRBV12-4